Listed below are T cell receptor beta chains from one sample, sequenced in a study of T cell repertoires in cytomegalovirus infection. One entry per CDR3 protein results from TCRdb running MiXCR on the reads. This sample has 150,000 or so distinct CDR3 sequences, with about 6.5% found just once. Sequenced input: PBMCs. The receptors originated from a human donor in good health (CMV status not recorded). Some clones in this sample may be carry-over from other donors' samples. Both conserved end residues are part of each CDR3. D genes are given only for firm matches. Clone size is not always given. Where it is, it says once, few, many or a class for expanded clones.

>.|TRBJ2-4|TRBV7-3|many
CASSLSARGNIQYF
TGTGCCAGCAGCTTGTCAGCCCGGGGAAACATTCAGTACTTC
>.|TRBJ2-2|TRBV7-9|few
CASSLETSGTGELFF
TGTGCCAGCAGCTTGGAGACAAGTGGAACCGGGGAGCTGTTTTTT
>TRBD1|TRBJ1-3|TRBV11-2|.
CASSPQGQPLVSGNTIYF
TGTGCCAGCAGCCCACAGGGGCAACCTTTGGTTTCTGGAAACACCATATATTTT
>TRBD2|TRBJ2-7|TRBV12-3/TRBV12-4|many
CASSFDGGAYEQYF
TGTGCCAGCAGTTTCGACGGGGGGGCCTACGAGCAGTACTTC
>.|TRBJ1-5|TRBV6-2/TRBV6-3|.
CASSYSLGRGGNQPQHF
TGTGCCAGCAGTTACTCGCTGGGGCGCGGAGGCAATCAGCCCCAGCATTTT
>.|TRBJ1-2|TRBV19|.
CASSMEGRGYGYTF
TGTGCCAGTAGTATGGAGGGCAGAGGCTATGGCTACACCTTC
>TRBD2|TRBJ2-7|TRBV29-1|.
CSVAGLVRWQYF
TGCAGCGTCGCTGGACTAGTTCGGTGGCAGTACTTC
>.|TRBJ2-7|TRBV7-2|many
CASSFQWGSSYEQYF
TGTGCCAGCAGCTTCCAGTGGGGTAGCAGCTACGAGCAGTACTTC
>.|TRBJ2-5|TRBV20-1|few
CSAISAAVSRETQYF
TGCAGTGCTATTTCGGCGGCAGTAAGTCGGGAGACCCAGTACTTC
>.|TRBJ1-2|TRBV20-1|few
CSARSYNANYGYTF
TGCAGTGCTAGATCCTACAACGCTAACTATGGCTACACCTTC
>TRBD2|TRBJ2-1|TRBV7-2|many
CASSLAQSSGGYNEQFF
TGTGCCAGCAGCTTAGCGCAAAGTAGCGGGGGTTACAATGAGCAGTTCTTC
>.|TRBJ1-2|TRBV15|many
CATSREVDGGYTF
TGTGCCACCAGCAGAGAAGTGGACGGGGGCTACACCTTC
>TRBD1|TRBJ1-6|TRBV7-8|few
CASSRVLGGGGNSPLHF
TGTGCCAGCAGCCGCGTCTTGGGAGGGGGCGGTAATTCACCCCTCCACTTT
>.|TRBJ2-3|TRBV11-2|many
CASSGGRTDTQYF
TGTGCCAGCAGCGGGGGTCGCACAGATACGCAGTATTTT
>TRBD1|TRBJ1-1|TRBV12-3/TRBV12-4|many
CASGETGRRTEAFF
TGTGCCAGCGGGGAGACAGGGAGGAGGACTGAAGCTTTCTTT
>.|TRBJ1-2|TRBV4-2|many
CASSPPGQGNYGYTF
TGTGCCAGCAGCCCTCCCGGTCAGGGCAACTATGGCTACACCTTC
>.|TRBJ1-3|TRBV7-2|many
CASSLAAGGGNTIYF
TGTGCCAGCAGCTTAGCCGCTGGCGGGGGAAACACCATATATTTT
>TRBD2|TRBJ2-1|TRBV7-8|many
CASSSLAGGPGIWNEQFF
TGTGCCAGCAGCTCACTAGCGGGGGGGCCCGGGATTTGGAATGAGCAGTTCTTC
>TRBD1|TRBJ2-7|TRBV19|many
CASASRDRRYEQYF
TGTGCCAGTGCGTCTCGGGACAGAAGATACGAGCAGTACTTC
>.|TRBJ1-5|TRBV6-2/TRBV6-3|.
CASSSYPKRPPQHF
TGTGCCAGCAGTTCCTACCCCAAACGTCCGCCCCAGCATTTT
>TRBD1|TRBJ2-3|TRBV7-3|many
CASSLTGTGVADTQYF
TGTGCCAGCAGCTTAACCGGGACAGGGGTGGCAGATACGCAGTATTTT
>.|TRBJ1-1|TRBV5-1|many
CASSLGPTVTEAFF
TGCGCCAGCAGCTTGGGCCCGACAGTTACTGAAGCTTTCTTT
>.|TRBJ1-1|TRBV29-1|.
CSVEGANTQAFF
TGCAGCGTTGAGGGGGCGAATACTCAAGCTTTCTTT
>TRBD2|TRBJ2-5|TRBV10-3|.
CAISEGGGTGETQYF
TGTGCCATCAGTGAAGGCGGGGGGACCGGAGAGACCCAGTACTTC
>.|TRBJ2-5|TRBV7-9|.
CASSPGSGGFPAGTQYF
TGTGCCAGCAGTCCAGGGTCGGGTGGCTTCCCGGCGGGGACCCAGTACTTC
>.|TRBJ1-1|TRBV20-1|few
CSARSTVNTEAFF
TGCAGTGCTAGATCAACAGTGAACACTGAAGCTTTCTTT
>TRBD1|TRBJ2-3|TRBV7-3|few
CASSLNRQGTDTQYF
TGTGCCAGCAGCTTAAACCGACAGGGGACAGATACGCAGTATTTT
>.|TRBJ1-3|TRBV9|.
CASSVTGSSGNTIYF
TGTGCCAGCAGCGTCACAGGCAGCTCTGGAAACACCATATATTTT
>.|TRBJ1-1|TRBV12-3/TRBV12-4|many
CASRFSSGHTEAFF
TGTGCCAGCAGATTCTCATCGGGCCACACTGAAGCTTTCTTT
>.|TRBJ2-4|TRBV19|few
CASSGNIQYF
TGTGCCAGTAGCGGGAACATTCAGTACTTC
>.|TRBJ1-1|TRBV29-1|few
CSSGTSTTEAFF
TGCAGCTCCGGGACCTCGACCACTGAAGCTTTCTTT
>.|TRBJ1-1|TRBV28|many
CASSLDRGYKNTEAFF
TGTGCCAGCAGTTTAGATAGAGGGTACAAGAACACTGAAGCTTTCTTT
>TRBD1|TRBJ1-1|TRBV29-1|.
CSVQGIMNTEAFF
TGCAGCGTACAGGGGATCATGAACACTGAAGCTTTCTTT
>.|TRBJ2-7|TRBV6-2/TRBV6-3|many
CASSYDGSQSYEQYF
TGTGCCAGCAGTTACGACGGGTCCCAATCCTACGAGCAGTACTTC
>.|TRBJ2-3|TRBV12-3/TRBV12-4|many
CASTSRGGGQAQYF
TGTGCCAGCACCTCACGTGGAGGGGGTCAAGCGCAGTATTTT
>.|TRBJ2-3|TRBV7-8|many
CASSLSGDRDTQYF
TGTGCCAGCAGCCTGAGCGGGGACAGAGATACGCAGTATTTT
>.|TRBJ2-1|TRBV9|many
CASSPRVGAQVLEQFF
TGTGCCAGCAGCCCCCGAGTTGGGGCACAAGTTCTTGAGCAGTTCTTC
>.|TRBJ1-1|TRBV7-2|.
CASGHRTINTEAFF
TGTGCCAGCGGACACCGGACTATAAACACTGAAGCTTTCTTT
>TRBD1|TRBJ1-1|TRBV2|few
CASREDRGGGTEAFF
TGTGCCAGCAGGGAAGACAGGGGAGGGGGCACTGAAGCTTTCTTT
>TRBD1|TRBJ1-5|TRBV12-3/TRBV12-4|many
CASSSNRGGNQPQHF
TGTGCCAGCAGTTCAAACAGGGGCGGCAATCAGCCCCAGCATTTT
>.|TRBJ1-2|TRBV7-2|many
CASSLVGAVTNYGYTF
TGTGCCAGCAGCTTAGTAGGGGCGGTTACTAACTATGGCTACACCTTC
>TRBD1|TRBJ2-3|TRBV7-3|.
CASSSIRPPGQARDTQYF
TGTGCCAGCAGCTCTATCCGCCCCCCGGGACAGGCGAGAGATACGCAGTATTTT
>.|TRBJ1-4|TRBV29-1|many
CSVVRQDEKLFF
TGCAGCGTTGTGAGGCAGGATGAAAAACTGTTTTTT
>.|TRBJ2-7|TRBV7-2|many
CASSLVGQPEYEQYF
TGTGCCAGCAGCTTAGTTGGACAACCAGAGTACGAGCAGTACTTC
>.|TRBJ1-1|TRBV20-1|few
CSARLDNSNTEAFF
TGCAGTGCTAGATTGGACAATTCGAACACTGAAGCTTTCTTT
>.|TRBJ2-2|TRBV7-3|many
CASSPRLGGELFF
TGTGCCAGCAGCCCTCGACTAGGCGGGGAGCTGTTTTTT
>TRBD1|TRBJ2-2|TRBV28|many
CASSSDRWSGELFF
TGTGCCAGCAGTTCGGACAGGTGGTCCGGGGAGCTGTTTTTT
>.|TRBJ1-1|TRBV7-6|many
CASSLVGRDSEAFF
TGTGCCAGCAGCTTAGTCGGCCGCGACAGCGAAGCTTTCTTT
>.|TRBJ2-7|TRBV7-2|many
CASSATYEQYF
TGTGCCAGCAGCGCTACCTACGAGCAGTACTTC
>TRBD1|TRBJ2-3|TRBV5-1|.
CASSSGPGQGSPDTQYF
TGCGCCAGCAGCTCCGGTCCGGGACAGGGATCTCCAGATACGCAGTATTTT
>.|TRBJ1-3|TRBV29-1|.
CSVYAGNTIYF
TGCAGCGTTTACGCCGGAAACACCATATATTTT
>TRBD1|TRBJ2-7|TRBV2|.
CASSDYGTGGREQYF
TGTGCCAGCAGTGATTATGGAACAGGGGGGCGCGAGCAGTACTTC
>TRBD1|TRBJ1-2|TRBV28|many
CASSLRSGGIWGYTF
TGTGCCAGCAGTTTGCGATCAGGGGGAATCTGGGGCTACACCTTC